This TCR beta chain emerged from a study of radiation and T cells in renal cell carcinoma. Broader study findings: Baseline intratumoral clonotype presence is unknown without pretreatment biopsies. Top tumor clonotypes rose in blood 2 weeks post-radiation, then contracted.

The data were produced by immunoSEQ multiplex PCR, yet TCRdb's version contains in-frame clones alone and is incomplete. The sample includes about 150,000 clones, roughly 90% of them seen just once. Details on this clone: Its matching antigen is unknown.

The time point is: blood 2 weeks post-SBRT. The treatment denotes: 15 Gy SBRT to primary tumor, nephrectomy 4 weeks later. After SBRT, blood was collected at 2 and 4 weeks, plus baseline. This CDR3 is built from 15 residues. Germline V gives CDR1 SGHTA, CDR2 FQGTGA. Trimming took off 6 bases at V and 8 bases at J, with 22 bases between the two ends. The starting material was blood, obtained from a patient whose treatment included radiotherapy and nephrectomy. This chain joins TRBV7-3 and TRBJ1-2; unclear D gene. This TCR was sampled from a woman in her fifties or sixties with renal cell carcinoma. This CDR3 is CASSPTGGGLWGYTF. CDR3 DNA: TGTGCCAGCAGTCCCACGGGCGGAGGACTCTGGGGCTACACCTTC.